This TCR beta chain was found in a study of Graves' ophthalmopathy and Graves' hyperthyroidism. Study context: Prior to any treatment, peripheral blood was collected at the time of initial diagnosis. Study findings and constraints: Also, most clonotypes expanded in the thyroid above 0.001 frequency appeared in blood. A model of 13 signatures distinguished ophthalmopathy from stable hyperthyroidism at around 90% sensitivity and 65% to 84% specificity.

Notes on this clonotype: Its specificity is unknown.

Using RNA transcripts, the TCR beta CDR3 regions were amplified. HTBI-primed RT-PCR formed the first round, and a multiplex PCR formed the second. TCRdb analysed the multiplex PCR reads with MiXCR anew, one entry per CDR3 protein. Of hundreds of thousands of distinct CDR3 sequences in the sample, roughly 41% are singletons; the top ten hold 40% to 45%. It was on clinical symptoms, serum thyroxine, TRAb, thyroid ultrasound and orbital computed tomography that diagnosis relied. V dropped 10 bases and J dropped 0; count of bases not matched to a gene: 6. The CDR3 is 14 amino acids. Germline CDR1 and CDR2: MGHDK and SYGVNS.

The chain recombines TRBV25-1 with TRBJ1-1; 9 positions agree with TRBD1. Sequencing used peripheral blood. The receptor comes from an adult man with Graves' ophthalmopathy. The CDR3, as DNA: TGTGCCACCCGACAGGGGGGTATGAACACTGAAGCTTTCTTT. Residues: CATRQGGMNTEAFF.